The entry below describes one T cell receptor beta chain. Its antigen is still unknown. This specimen belongs to a study of response to subunit inactivated influenza vaccine. Study-wide points: The authors put forward the suggestion that each seasonal influenza vaccination may bring in only a limited number of new T cells.

Germline V gives CDR1 SGHTA, CDR2 FQGNSA. The CDR3 has 16 residues. V was cut by 2 bases and J by 2 bases, with 15 bases left in between. TCRdb re-called the RT-PCR reads through MiXCR, storing one row per CDR3 protein. The sample comprises about 480,000 distinct CDR3 sequences, approximately 9.9% of which are singletons, and approximately 12% rests with the top ten. The material was PBMCs from blood, obtained around seven weeks after vaccination. The TCR comes from a middle-aged man who received an inactivated influenza vaccine. The chain has TRBV7-2 and TRBJ1-2; D is uncertain. The CDR3 region has the DNA TGTGCCAGCAGCTTATATAGCCCTAGGGAAAACTATGGCTACACCTTC. Its protein product is CASSLYSPRENYGYTF.